This entry lists 18 T cell receptor beta chains sequenced from one sample in a study of control samples from healthy donors and cancer patients. Assay used: immunoSEQ multiplex PCR; TCRdb lists only in-frame clones, some missing. The sample yields 90,000 to 100,000 clones, 70% to 80% seen once. The sample was blood. Receptor source: a woman younger than 45 in good health.

The rearrangement joins TRBV6-2 or TRBV6-3 to TRBJ1-5; D uncertain. This CDR3 has 13 residues. The germline gives CDR1 MNHEY, CDR2 SVGEGT. Trimming removed 2 bases from V and 7 bases from J, with 9 bases in between. The CDR3 coding sequence is TGTGCCAGCAGTTACGGGGTTTGGCAGCCCCAGCATTTT. It codes for CASSYGVWQPQHF.

The chain links TRBV6-5 to TRBJ1-3, with 12 nucleotides matching TRBD1. After removal of 6 bases from V and 4 bases from J, the junction contained 4 bases not matched to a gene. The CDR3 loop spans 15 amino acids. CDR1 and CDR2 (germline): MNHEY, SVGAGI. The CDR3 sequence is CASRRDRGLGNTIYF. The CDR3 coding sequence is TGTGCCAGCAGACGGGACAGGGGGCTGGGAAACACCATATATTTT.

The chain links TRBV12-3 or TRBV12-4 to TRBJ1-1; D gene uncertain. The CDR3 has 13 residues. V lost 10 bases and J lost 1, with 13 bases in between. CDR3 coding DNA: TGTGCCACCACGTTGACACGGAACACTGAAGCTTTCTTT. Protein: CATTLTRNTEAFF.

The V call is TRBV11-2, the J call TRBJ2-1; D remains ambiguous. The germline gives CDR1 SGHAT, CDR2 FQNNGV. The length of the CDR3 is 10 residues. V was cut by 5 bases and J by 6 bases, with 2 bases left in between. In DNA, the CDR3 is TGTGCCAGCAGCCGCAATGAGCAGTTCTTC. This codes for CASSRNEQFF.

The sample holds a few counts of this clone. Germline is not matched at one junction end, which may reflect a read error. The chain recombines TRBV2 with TRBJ1-2; D ambiguous. Germline V lookup: CDR1 SNHLY, CDR2 FYNNEI. CDR3 length: 12 amino acids. The CDR3 nucleotides are TGTGCCAGCAGTGAAGCTACCGCCGGGTCCTCCTTC. Protein sequence: CASSEATAGSSF.

This rearrangement joins TRBV19 to TRBJ2-3, with 7 bases fitting TRBD1. Germline V lookup: CDR1 LNHDA, CDR2 SQIVND (reference sequence). J gave up 1 base and V 6 bases, and 4 bases lay outside the gene matches. The CDR3 is 14 residues long. CDR3 in amino acids: CASSTGTGTDTQYF. As DNA, the CDR3 is TGTGCCAGTAGCACCGGGACAGGCACAGATACGCAGTATTTT.

V is TRBV6-6 and J is TRBJ2-3; D may be TRBD1 (5 bases). Germline V CDR1 and CDR2: MNHNY, SVGAGI (reference sequence). Trimming pared 0 bases from V and 3 bases from J, leaving 13 bases between. CDR3 length: 16 residues. CDR3 in amino acids: CASSYSRLQGTDTQYF. CDR3 sequence (DNA): TGTGCCAGCAGTTACTCCCGACTTCAGGGAACAGATACGCAGTATTTT.

This clone was counted a single time. The chain employs TRBV5-6 and TRBJ2-3; 16 bases match TRBD2. CDR3 length equals 19 residues. With V trimmed by 4 bases and J by 4 bases, 12 bases remained unmatched. Germline values: CDR1 SGHDT, CDR2 YYEEEE. The CDR3 DNA reads TGTGCCAGCAGCAACTCCGGGACTAGCGGGGGGGCGGGTGCAGATACGCAGTATTTT. Amino acid sequence: CASSNSGTSGGAGADTQYF.

This clone has a single count. The chain is built from TRBV27 and TRBJ2-7; 8 bases fit TRBD2. V was clipped by 10 bases and J by 2 bases; unmatched bases: 16. The length of the CDR3 is 16 residues. Germline V gene lookup returns CDR1 MNHEY and CDR2 SMNVEV (reference sequence). CDR3 residues: CATRAFPGGSPYEQYF. The CDR3 nucleotides are TGTGCCACCCGGGCGTTCCCGGGGGGGTCCCCCTACGAGCAGTACTTC.

The chain links TRBV15 to TRBJ1-6; no clear D gene. From germline, CDR1 is LNHNV and CDR2 YYDKDF (reference sequence). CDR3 length: 15 amino acids. The ends were cut back, 0 bases at V and 9 bases at J, with 12 bases in the middle. The CDR3 is CATSRDVGQASPLHF. The DNA for the CDR3 is TGTGCCACCAGCAGAGATGTTGGCCAGGCTTCACCCCTCCACTTT.

The chain has TRBV19 and TRBJ1-5, with D possibly TRBD1 on 5 matching bases. This CDR3 region has 14 residues. The germline gives CDR1 LNHDA, CDR2 SQIVND (reference sequence). V lost 2 bases and J lost 10, with 15 bases in between. CDR3 DNA: TGTGCCAGTAGTATAATGGCAGGGTCTAATCCCCAGCATTTT. This translates into CASSIMAGSNPQHF.

This clone was seen just once. The CDR3 DNA follows: TGCGCCAGCAGTCCTGCCGGCAGGGCGATTAACACCGGGGAGCTGTTTTTT. Its protein product is CASSPAGRAINTGELFF. The J gene is TRBJ2-2, the V gene TRBV5-1, with D possibly being TRBD1 (5 bases). Trimming took off 5 bases at V and 2 bases at J, with 19 bases between the two ends. Germline loops: CDR1 SGHRS, CDR2 YFSETQ. The length of the CDR3 is 17 residues.

Written as DNA, the CDR3 is TGCGCCAGCAGCCAAGGGGATATGGGCACTGAAGCTTTCTTT. This translates into CASSQGDMGTEAFF. V usage is TRBV4-3 and J usage is TRBJ1-1; unclear D gene. Germline values: CDR1 LGHNA, CDR2 YSLEER. The V gene lost 1 base and the J gene lost 4 bases, with 10 bases spanning the gap. CDR3 length: 14 amino acids.

Here the CDR3 DNA reads TGTGCCAGCAGTTACCCTGGGGATGCAGATACGCAGTATTTT. Amino acids: CASSYPGDADTQYF. V usage is TRBV6-2 or TRBV6-3 and J usage is TRBJ2-3; no reliable D call. Germline CDR1 reads MNHEY; CDR2 reads SVGEGT. The CDR3 spans 14 residues. V dropped 2 bases and J dropped 4 bases, with 10 bases sitting between them.

V and J are TRBV18 and TRBJ1-5, with 9 bases lining up with TRBD1. The CDR3 spans 19 residues. J gave up 2 bases and V 2 bases, and 13 bases lay outside the gene matches. Germline V gene lookup returns CDR1 KGHSH and CDR2 LQKENI. Here the CDR3 reads CASSPCRTGATGCNQPQHF. The CDR3 coding sequence is TGTGCCAGCTCACCATGTAGGACAGGGGCCACAGGGTGCAATCAGCCCCAGCATTTT. Variable domain in full (rest from reference TRBV18 and TRBJ1-5): NAGVMQNPRHLVRRRGQEARLRCSPMKGHSHVYWYRQLPEEGLKFMVYLQKENIIDESGMPKERFSAEFPKEGPSILRIQQVVRGDSAAYFCASSPCRTGATGCNQPQHFGDGTRLSIL.

The chain is built from TRBV6-1 and TRBJ2-2; no reliable D call. The germline CDR1 and CDR2 sequences are MNHNS and SASEGT. The CDR3 consists of 14 residues. V dropped 3 bases and J dropped 4 bases, with 9 bases sitting between them. Here the CDR3 DNA reads TGTGCCAGCAGTGAGCCCAGCTCCACCGGGGAGCTGTTTTTT. It codes for CASSEPSSTGELFF.

The chain joins TRBV30 to TRBJ1-2, with a weak D call TRBD1 (5 bases). The CDR3 totals 14 residues. Germline V gene data show CDR1 as GTSNPN and CDR2 as SVGIG (reference sequence). Trimming shortened V by 0 bases and J by 5 bases, and 13 bases separated the two germline ends. The CDR3 DNA follows: TGTGCCTGGAGTGTAAGAGGGCAGGGATATGGCTACACCTTC. Its protein is CAWSVRGQGYGYTF.

The chain has TRBV5-1 and TRBJ2-7; 7 nucleotides line up with TRBD1. The junction had 7 bases not matched to a gene; V was cut back by 2 bases and J by 11 bases. The CDR3 is made up of 12 amino acids. CDR1 and CDR2 (germline): SGHRS, YFSETQ. As DNA, the CDR3 is TGCGCCAGCAGCTTAAACAGGGGCAGGGAGTACTTC. Protein product: CASSLNRGREYF.